The subject of this entry is one T cell receptor beta chain. Its target is unknown. The entry originates in a study of T cell repertoires in cytomegalovirus infection. Study-wide context: CMV infection and matching HLA type were both indicated by public TCR beta signatures. General study points: The ex vivo response was dominated by HLA-C-restricted CMV-specific TCR beta clonotypes.

With 3 bases clipped from V and 2 bases from J, the junction kept 17 bases outside the gene matches. The germline V gene encodes CDR1 MDHEN and CDR2 SYDVKM. CDR3 length: 19 amino acids. TCRdb used MiXCR to reprocess the reads, holding one entry per CDR3 protein. This sample has 740,000 or so distinct CDR3 sequences; under 40% occur once, and the top ten carry 2.8%. This receptor was taken from a human donor in good health (CMV status not recorded). Some clones in this sample may be carry-over from other donors' samples. The chain employs TRBV28 and TRBJ2-7; the match to TRBD1 covers 9 bases. Sequencing used PBMCs. The CDR3 DNA is TGTGCCAGCAGTTTCGGTTATATTGAAGGGACAGGGACCGCCTACGAGCAGTACTTC. Translation: CASSFGYIEGTGTAYEQYF.